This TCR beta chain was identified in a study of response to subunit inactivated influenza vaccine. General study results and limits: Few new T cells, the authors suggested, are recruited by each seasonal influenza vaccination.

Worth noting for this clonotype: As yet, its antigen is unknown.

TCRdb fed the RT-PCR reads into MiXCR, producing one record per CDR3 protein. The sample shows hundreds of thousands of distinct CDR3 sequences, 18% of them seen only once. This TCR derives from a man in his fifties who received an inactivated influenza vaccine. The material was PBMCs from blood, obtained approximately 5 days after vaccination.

CDR3 in DNA: TGTGCCAGCAGTTACTCGCTTCCCGGAGGGGCTCAGCCCCAGCATTTT. Protein: CASSYSLPGGAQPQHF. This rearrangement joins TRBV6-5 to TRBJ1-5; D may be TRBD1 (5 bases). V lost 0 bases, J lost 6 bases, and 15 bases lay in between. CDR3 size: 16 residues. CDR1 and CDR2 from the germline V gene are MNHEY and SVGAGI.